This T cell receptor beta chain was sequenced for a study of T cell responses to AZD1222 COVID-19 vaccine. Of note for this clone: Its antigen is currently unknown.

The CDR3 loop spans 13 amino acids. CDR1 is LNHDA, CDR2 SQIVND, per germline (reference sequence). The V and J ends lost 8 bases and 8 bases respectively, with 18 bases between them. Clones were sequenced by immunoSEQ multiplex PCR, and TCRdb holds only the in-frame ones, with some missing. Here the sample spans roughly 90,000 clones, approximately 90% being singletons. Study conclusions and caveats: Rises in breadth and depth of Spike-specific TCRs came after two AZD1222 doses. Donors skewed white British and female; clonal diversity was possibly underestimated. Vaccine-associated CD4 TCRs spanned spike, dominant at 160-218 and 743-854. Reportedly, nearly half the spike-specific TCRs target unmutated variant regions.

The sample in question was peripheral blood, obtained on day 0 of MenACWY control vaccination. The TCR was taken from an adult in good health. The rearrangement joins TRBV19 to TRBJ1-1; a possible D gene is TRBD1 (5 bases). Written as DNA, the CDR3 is TGTGCCAGTCAAAAGGGGTCTCCGTTGGAAGCTTTCTTT. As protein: CASQKGSPLEAFF.